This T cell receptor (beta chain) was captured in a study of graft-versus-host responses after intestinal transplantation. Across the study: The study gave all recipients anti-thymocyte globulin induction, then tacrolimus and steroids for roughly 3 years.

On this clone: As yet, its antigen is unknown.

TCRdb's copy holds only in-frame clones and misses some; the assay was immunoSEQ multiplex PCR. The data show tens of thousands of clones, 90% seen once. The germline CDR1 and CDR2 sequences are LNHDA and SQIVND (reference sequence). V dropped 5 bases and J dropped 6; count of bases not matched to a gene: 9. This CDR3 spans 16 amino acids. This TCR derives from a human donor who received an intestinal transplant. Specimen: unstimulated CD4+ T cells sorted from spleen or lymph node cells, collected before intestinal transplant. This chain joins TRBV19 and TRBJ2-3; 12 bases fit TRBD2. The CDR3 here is CASSAPPSGGADTQYF. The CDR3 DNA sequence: TGTGCCAGTAGTGCCCCCCCTAGCGGGGGGGCTGATACGCAGTATTTT.